Listed here are 2 T cell receptor beta chains from one sample, sequenced in a study of T cell repertoires in cytomegalovirus infection. TCRdb re-called the reads with MiXCR, one entry per CDR3 protein. The sample lists roughly 760,000 distinct CDR3 sequences; about 40% were seen once. Sequencing used PBMCs. The receptors derive from a human donor in good health (CMV status not recorded). Some clones in this sample may be carry-over from other donors' samples.

The chain employs TRBV28 and TRBJ1-1, with D perhaps TRBD1 (5 bases). In germline, CDR1 is MDHEN, CDR2 SYDVKM. CDR3 length equals 18 residues. Trimming removed 2 bases at V and 4 bases at J, with 23 bases between. The CDR3 sequence: CASSLSDKSYLRGTEAFF. The CDR3 DNA reads TGTGCCAGCAGTTTAAGCGACAAGTCATATCTGAGGGGCACTGAAGCTTTCTTT.

Only a few counts were recorded for this clonotype. The J gene is TRBJ1-5, the V gene TRBV14; D is ambiguous. The germline CDR1 and CDR2 sequences are SGHDN and FVKESK. The CDR3 runs to 18 residues. V shed 1 base and J shed 0 bases, with 16 bases lying between them. The CDR3, as DNA: TGTGCCAGCAGCCAAGGCGGTGACCACTGGTATAGCAATCAGCCCCAGCATTTT. Protein sequence: CASSQGGDHWYSNQPQHF. Using reference TRBV14 and TRBJ1-5 for the parts outside the CDR3, the full variable domain is EAGVTQFPSHSVIEKGQTVTLRCDPISGHDNLYWYRRVMGKEIKFLLHFVKESKQDESGMPNNRFLAERTGGTYSTLKVQPAELEDSGVYFCASSQGGDHWYSNQPQHFGDGTRLSIL.